This T cell receptor (beta chain) comes out of a study of blood T cell repertoires in COVID-19. Germline-derived CDR1 and CDR2 are SNHLY and FYNNEI. The length of the CDR3 is 14 residues. Unmatched junction bases numbered 1, after V lost 0 bases and J lost 6 bases. Sequencing was performed with immunoSEQ multiplex PCR; in TCRdb, only in-frame clones are kept and a portion is missing. The table includes 300,000 to 400,000 clones, more than 70% detected once. The chain joins TRBV2 to TRBJ1-4; 7 bases agree with TRBD1. The sample consisted of peripheral blood. The receptor was isolated from a woman aged 25 to 45 with COVID-19, enrolled during active disease. The CDR3 spells CASSEAGTDEKLFF. DNA of the CDR3: TGTGCCAGCAGTGAAGCAGGGACAGATGAAAAACTGTTTTTT.